This T cell receptor beta chain came from a study of blood T cells in healthy people across ages. Across the whole study: About one barcoded TCR beta cDNA was captured per two T cells. Notes on the study in general: Researchers report that TCR beta diversity correlated strongly with naive T cell percentage. Changes seen in expanded clonotypes were possibly confounded by donor CMV status left unknown.

On this clonotype itself: Its antigen remains unidentified.

A second about 7 to 11 cycle PCR used barcoded and J-beta primers. No fewer than 3 million CDR3-containing paired-end reads came from each sample. From the 5' RACE reads, TCRdb called clonotypes with MiXCR, one entry per CDR3 protein. The table shows approximately 690,000 distinct CDR3 sequences, with around 54% occurring only once. Germline CDR1 is MNHNY and CDR2 is SVGAGI (reference sequence). The CDR3 extends over 15 amino acids. The ends lost 5 bases at V and 8 bases at J; junction bases unmatched: 6. The gene calls are TRBV6-6 and TRBJ1-6; the match to TRBD1 covers 10 bases. The source material was blood. The origin of this receptor is a man aged 55 to 70 in good health. DNA of the CDR3: TGTGCCAGCAGTCCCCCGGGACAGGGGCATTCACCCCTCCACTTT. It specifies CASSPPGQGHSPLHF.